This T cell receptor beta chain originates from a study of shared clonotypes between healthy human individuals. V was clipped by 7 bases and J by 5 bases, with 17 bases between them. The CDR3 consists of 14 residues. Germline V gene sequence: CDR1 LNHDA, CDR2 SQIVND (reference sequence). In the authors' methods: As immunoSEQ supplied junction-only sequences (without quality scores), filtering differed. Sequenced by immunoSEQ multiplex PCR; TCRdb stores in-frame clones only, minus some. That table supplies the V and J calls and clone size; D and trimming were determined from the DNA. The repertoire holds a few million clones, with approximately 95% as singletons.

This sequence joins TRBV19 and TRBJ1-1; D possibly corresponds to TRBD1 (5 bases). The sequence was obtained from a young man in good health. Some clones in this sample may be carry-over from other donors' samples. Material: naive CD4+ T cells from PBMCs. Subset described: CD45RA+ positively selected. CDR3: CASISGSVNTEAFF. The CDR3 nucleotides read TGTGCCAGTATCTCAGGGTCGGTAAATACTGAAGCTTTCTTT.